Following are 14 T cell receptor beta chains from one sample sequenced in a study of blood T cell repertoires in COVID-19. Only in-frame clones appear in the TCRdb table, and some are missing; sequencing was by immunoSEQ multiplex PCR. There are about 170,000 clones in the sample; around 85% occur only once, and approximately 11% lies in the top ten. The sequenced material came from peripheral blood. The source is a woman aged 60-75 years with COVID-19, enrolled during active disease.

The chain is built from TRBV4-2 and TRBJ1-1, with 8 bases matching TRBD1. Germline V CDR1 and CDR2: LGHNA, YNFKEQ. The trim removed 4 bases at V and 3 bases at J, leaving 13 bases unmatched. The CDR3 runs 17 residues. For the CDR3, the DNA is TGTGCCAGCAGCCCCCTAGGACAGGGCACACTGGACACTGAAGCTTTCTTT. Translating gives CASSPLGQGTLDTEAFF.

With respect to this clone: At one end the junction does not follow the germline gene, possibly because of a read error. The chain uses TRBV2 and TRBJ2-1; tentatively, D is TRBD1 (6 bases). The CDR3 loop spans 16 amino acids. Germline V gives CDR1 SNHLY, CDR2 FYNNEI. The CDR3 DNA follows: TGTGCCAGCAGCGAAGCCGGGACATTGGGATTCAATGAGCAGTTCTTC. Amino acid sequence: CASSEAGTLGFNEQFF.

The CDR3 DNA reads as TGCGCCAGCAGACCCGGGGCCGGGAGTCAGCCCCAGCATTTT. Protein product: CASRPGAGSQPQHF. The chain joins TRBV5-1 to TRBJ1-5; D is perhaps TRBD1 (5 bases). Trimming cost V 5 bases and J 6 bases, with 15 bases left between them. The CDR3 extends over 14 amino acids. Germline CDR1 reads SGHRS; CDR2 reads YFSETQ.

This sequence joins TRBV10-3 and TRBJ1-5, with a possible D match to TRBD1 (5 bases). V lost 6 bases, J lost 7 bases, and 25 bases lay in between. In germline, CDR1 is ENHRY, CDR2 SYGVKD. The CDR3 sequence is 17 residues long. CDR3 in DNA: TGTGCCATCAGGAAAACGGAATTTACGATCTGGGGCCAGCCCCAGCATTTT. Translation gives CAIRKTEFTIWGQPQHF.

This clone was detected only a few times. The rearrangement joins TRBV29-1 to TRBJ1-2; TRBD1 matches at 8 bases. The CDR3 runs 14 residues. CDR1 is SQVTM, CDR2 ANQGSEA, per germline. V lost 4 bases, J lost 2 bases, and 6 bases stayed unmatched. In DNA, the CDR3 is TGCAGCGTTGGGGGACAGGAGTTCAACTATGGCTACACCTTC. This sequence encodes CSVGGQEFNYGYTF.

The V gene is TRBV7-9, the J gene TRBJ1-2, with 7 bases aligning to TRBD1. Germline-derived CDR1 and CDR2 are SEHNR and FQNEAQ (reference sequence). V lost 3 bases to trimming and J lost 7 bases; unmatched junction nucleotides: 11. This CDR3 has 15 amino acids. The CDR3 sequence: CASSLEGARVSGYTF. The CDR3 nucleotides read TGTGCCAGCAGCTTGGAGGGGGCGCGAGTCTCTGGCTACACCTTC.

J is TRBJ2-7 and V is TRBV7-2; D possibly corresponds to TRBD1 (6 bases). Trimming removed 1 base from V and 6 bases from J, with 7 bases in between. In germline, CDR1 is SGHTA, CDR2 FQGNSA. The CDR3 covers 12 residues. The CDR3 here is CASSLGRGEQYF. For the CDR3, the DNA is TGTGCCAGCAGCTTAGGCAGGGGCGAGCAGTACTTC.

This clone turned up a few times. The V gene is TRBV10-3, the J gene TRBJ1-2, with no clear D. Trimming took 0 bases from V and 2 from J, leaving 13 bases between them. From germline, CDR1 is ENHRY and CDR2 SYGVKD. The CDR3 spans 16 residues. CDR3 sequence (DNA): TGTGCCATCAGTGAGTCGGAACGGGAGGGAAACTATGGCTACACCTTC. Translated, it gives CAISESEREGNYGYTF.

The CDR3 sequence: CASSWGQGPDTQYF. The CDR3 DNA reads as TGTGCCAGCAGCTGGGGACAGGGCCCAGATACGCAGTATTTT. V usage is TRBV11-2 and J usage is TRBJ2-3; 9 bases match TRBD1. The CDR3 is 14 residues long. V lost 4 bases to trimming and J lost 4 bases; unmatched junction nucleotides: 3. Per the germline V gene, CDR1 is SGHAT and CDR2 is FQNNGV. Using reference TRBV11-2 and TRBJ2-3 for the parts outside the CDR3, the full variable domain is EAGVAQSPRYKIIEKRQSVAFWCNPISGHATLYWYQQILGQGPKLLIQFQNNGVVDDSQLPKDRFSAERLKGVDSTLKIQPAKLEDSAVYLCASSWGQGPDTQYFGPGTRLTVL.

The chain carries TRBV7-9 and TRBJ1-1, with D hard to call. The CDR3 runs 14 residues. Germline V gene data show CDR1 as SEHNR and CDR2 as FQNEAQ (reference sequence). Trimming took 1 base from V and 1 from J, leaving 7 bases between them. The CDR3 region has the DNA TGTGCCAGCAGCTTAGTCAGAACGAACACTGAAGCTTTCTTT. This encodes CASSLVRTNTEAFF.

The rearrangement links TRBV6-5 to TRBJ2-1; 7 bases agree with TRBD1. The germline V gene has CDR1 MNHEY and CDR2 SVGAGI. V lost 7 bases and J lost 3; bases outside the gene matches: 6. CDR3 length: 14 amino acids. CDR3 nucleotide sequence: TGTGCCAGCAAACCCGACAGGGTCTACAATGAGCAGTTCTTC. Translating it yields CASKPDRVYNEQFF.

CDR3 nucleotides: TGTGCCAGCAGCCCGGGACTAGCTGGCACAGATACGCAGTATTTT. Translating it yields CASSPGLAGTDTQYF. The chain carries TRBV9 and TRBJ2-3; 9 nucleotides align to TRBD2. The ends lost 4 bases at V and 1 base at J; junction bases unmatched: 4. The CDR3 runs to 15 residues. Per the germline V gene, CDR1 is SGDLS and CDR2 is YYNGEE. The full variable domain, in which reference TRBV9 and TRBJ2-3 provide the parts outside the CDR3, is DSGVTQTPKHLITATGQRVTLRCSPRSGDLSVYWYQQSLDQGLQFLIQYYNGEERAKGNILERFSAQQFPDLHSELNLSSLELGDSALYFCASSPGLAGTDTQYFGPGTRLTVL.

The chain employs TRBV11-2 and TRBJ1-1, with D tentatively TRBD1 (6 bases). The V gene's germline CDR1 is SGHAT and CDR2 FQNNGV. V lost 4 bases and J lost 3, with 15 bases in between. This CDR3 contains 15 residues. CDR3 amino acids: CASSSTQGGHTEAFF. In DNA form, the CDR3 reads TGTGCCAGCAGCTCAACACAGGGCGGCCACACTGAAGCTTTCTTT. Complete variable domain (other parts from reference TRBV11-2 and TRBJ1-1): EAGVAQSPRYKIIEKRQSVAFWCNPISGHATLYWYQQILGQGPKLLIQFQNNGVVDDSQLPKDRFSAERLKGVDSTLKIQPAKLEDSAVYLCASSSTQGGHTEAFFGQGTRLTVV.

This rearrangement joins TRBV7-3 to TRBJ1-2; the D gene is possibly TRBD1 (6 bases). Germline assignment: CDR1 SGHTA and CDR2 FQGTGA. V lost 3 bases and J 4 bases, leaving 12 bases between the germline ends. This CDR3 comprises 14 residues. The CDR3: CASSLGGLGYGYTF. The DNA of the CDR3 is TGTGCCAGCAGCTTGGGGGGGCTAGGCTATGGCTACACCTTC.